This TCR beta chain was retrieved from a study of beta chain features in type 1 diabetes. Regarding the study as a whole: Short templates might get an advantage during PCR, and this would be equal in patients and controls.

This clone was counted a few times. What it binds is unknown. Reverse transcription of all isolated RNA meant that expressed TCRB transcripts were sequenced. Assay: immunoSEQ multiplex PCR; the TCRdb copy retains only in-frame clones and omits some. The profile shows 300,000 to 400,000 clones, over 10% of them singletons. The V end was cut by 2 bases, the J end by 8 bases, with 19 bases between. Looked up from germline, CDR1 is SGHTA and CDR2 is FQGNSA. The length of the CDR3 is 16 residues. This chain links TRBV7-2 with TRBJ2-1; perhaps TRBD2 as D (6 bases). The receptor was derived from a man between 18 and 35 years old in good health. Sequencing input: naive CD4+ T cells from blood. CDR3: CASSLNAGPAADEQFF. The CDR3, as DNA: TGTGCCAGCAGCTTAAACGCGGGGCCCGCGGCGGATGAGCAGTTCTTC.